The present T cell receptor beta chain was sequenced within a study of early T cells in non-severe SARS-CoV-2 infection. On the study more broadly: Sequencing of bulk RNA from unsorted whole blood was done, without chain pairing.

Individual cDNA molecules were tagged with unique molecular identifiers. TCRdb re-called the 5' RACE reads through MiXCR, storing one row per CDR3 protein. The sample includes 65,000 to 85,000 distinct CDR3 sequences, about a sixth seen only once; the top ten take roughly 12%. This clonotype was recorded a few times. Its specificity is unknown. Study conclusions and caveats: Anti-spike CD8 specificities were favored by VDJdb matching, whose results missed private and CD4 specificities.

Germline assignment: CDR1 MDHEN and CDR2 SYDVKM. This CDR3 contains 10 residues. The V end lost 8 bases, the J end lost 7 bases, and 8 bases lay between the germline ends. J is TRBJ1-2 and V is TRBV28; D unresolved. This TCR came from an adult who was a healthcare worker with PCR-confirmed SARS-CoV-2 infection or an uninfected control (not recorded which). Sample: whole blood. This CDR3 is CASGRGGYTF. CDR3 coding DNA: TGTGCCAGCGGTAGAGGTGGCTACACCTTC.